Presented here are 29 T cell receptor beta chains from one specimen sequenced in a study of Ad26.COV2.S vaccination and SARS-CoV-2 variants. Treatment given: around 19 received Ad26.COV2.S at low or high dose, single or two shots; about 5 received placebo; per-sample allocation not given. Vaccine and placebo recipients were sampled on day 63 after the first injection. Clones were sequenced by immunoSEQ multiplex PCR, and TCRdb holds only the in-frame ones, with some missing. The sample shows approximately 410,000 clones, about 92% of them seen only once. The sample was peripheral blood, taken in a trial of Ad26.COV2.S vaccine versus placebo. Receptor source: a person between 18 and 65 years old who received the Ad26.COV2.S COVID-19 vaccine or a placebo.

This clone was counted once. V is TRBV5-1 and J is TRBJ2-7; 7 bases match TRBD2. The CDR3 extends over 15 amino acids. With V trimmed by 4 bases and J by 1 base, 8 bases remained unmatched. CDR1 and CDR2 from the germline V gene are SGHRS and YFSETQ. The CDR3 DNA reads as TGCGCCAGCAGCGTCGACCCTAGCGGTTCCTACGAGCAGTACTTC. Its translation: CASSVDPSGSYEQYF.

The gene calls are TRBV7-6 and TRBJ2-3; 8 bases agree with TRBD2. Unmatched junction bases numbered 8, after V lost 0 bases and J lost 0 bases. CDR1 is SGHVS and CDR2 is FNYEAQ in the germline V gene. The CDR3 covers 18 residues. In nucleotides, the CDR3 is TGTGCCAGCAGCTTAGCGGGGAGTAGCGGGGATAGCACAGATACGCAGTATTTT. Its translation: CASSLAGSSGDSTDTQYF.

The chain joins TRBV10-1 to TRBJ1-2; D not resolved. The germline V and J ends were trimmed by 3 bases and 2 bases, with 7 bases remaining between them. The V gene's germline CDR1 is WNHNN and CDR2 SYGVQD (reference sequence). CDR3 size: 13 residues. CDR3 residues: CASSDSGNYGYTF. CDR3 DNA sequence: TGCGCCAGCAGTGACAGTGGCAACTATGGCTACACCTTC.

The J gene is TRBJ1-5, the V gene TRBV4-1, with D perhaps TRBD1 (5 bases). V shed 2 bases and J shed 0 bases, with 11 bases lying between them. Germline V gene data show CDR1 as MGHRA and CDR2 as YSYEKL. The CDR3 covers 16 residues. CDR3 DNA: TGCGCCAGCAGCCAAAGGGCAGGGTATAGCAATCAGCCCCAGCATTTT. Translating it yields CASSQRAGYSNQPQHF.

V gene TRBV29-1 combines with J gene TRBJ2-1, with D perhaps matching TRBD1 or TRBD2 (5 bases each). The V gene lost 8 bases and the J gene lost 10 bases, with 15 bases spanning the gap. This CDR3 region has 11 residues. The germline V gene has CDR1 SQVTM and CDR2 ANQGSEA. This CDR3 is CSFHRGREQFF. The CDR3 coding sequence is TGCAGCTTCCATCGGGGCCGGGAGCAGTTCTTC.

This clone has only a few counts. The CDR3 nucleotides are TGTGCCAGCAGCGCTCGCCCTGGGGTTTTAGCCGAAAAACTGTTTTTT. Its translation: CASSARPGVLAEKLFF. The V call is TRBV21-1, the J call TRBJ1-4. TRBV21-1 is a recognized pseudogene. CDR3 size: 16 residues.

V usage is TRBV9 and J usage is TRBJ1-2, with D possibly matching TRBD1 (6 bases). With 0 bases removed from V and 4 bases from J, the gap between germline ends came to 10 bases. This CDR3 spans 14 amino acids. Germline values: CDR1 SGDLS, CDR2 YYNGEE. CDR3 nucleotides: TGTGCCAGCAGCGTAGGAGGCAGGGGCTATGGCTACACCTTC. This gives the protein CASSVGGRGYGYTF.

The chain is built from TRBV14 and TRBJ2-1; D gene unclear. V lost 5 bases and J lost 7, with 9 bases in between. Germline V gene data show CDR1 as SGHDN and CDR2 as FVKESK. The length of the CDR3 is 12 residues. The CDR3, as DNA: TGTGCCAGCAGCGTCGGACCAAATGAGCAGTTCTTC. It yields the protein CASSVGPNEQFF.

The V and J genes are TRBV5-1 and TRBJ2-5, with D perhaps matching TRBD1 (5 bases). Germline V gene lookup returns CDR1 SGHRS and CDR2 YFSETQ. The V and J ends lost 0 bases and 3 bases respectively, with 12 bases between them. CDR3 length: 15 residues. The CDR3 bases are TGCGCCAGCAGCTTGGGTGGGGCAGGTAAAGAGACCCAGTACTTC. Its translation: CASSLGGAGKETQYF.

CDR3 DNA sequence: TGTGCCAGTAGTACTATGACAGGGGGCCAAGAGCAGTACTTC. This translates into CASSTMTGGQEQYF. This sequence joins TRBV19 and TRBJ2-7; 10 nucleotides match TRBD1. V trimming: 4 bases; J trimming: 7 bases; junction bases outside the gene matches: 7. This CDR3 comprises 14 residues. The germline gives CDR1 LNHDA, CDR2 SQIVND (reference sequence).

The chain uses TRBV30 and TRBJ2-1; 11 bases are a match to TRBD2. Germline-derived CDR1 and CDR2 are GTSNPN and SVGIG (reference sequence). The CDR3 length is 14 residues. V gave up 4 bases and J gave up 6 bases; unmatched junction bases: 5. The CDR3 region is CAWNPGTSGNEQFF. In DNA form, the CDR3 reads TGTGCCTGGAACCCCGGGACTAGCGGCAATGAGCAGTTCTTC.

The rearrangement joins TRBV19 to TRBJ1-6; D remains unclear. Between the trimmed V and J ends, which lost 3 bases and 7 bases, there was a span of 13 bases. Germline V lookup: CDR1 LNHDA, CDR2 SQIVND (reference sequence). There are 15 residues in the CDR3. In DNA, the CDR3 is TGTGCCAGTAGTATGGAAAGACAAGGGAATTCACCCCTCCACTTT. It codes for CASSMERQGNSPLHF.

CDR3: CASSYLWQGNGYTF. In DNA, the CDR3 is TGTGCCAGCAGTTATCTTTGGCAGGGAAATGGCTACACCTTC. V gene TRBV6-2 or TRBV6-3 combines with J gene TRBJ1-2, with a tentative D call TRBD1 (5 bases). V dropped 3 bases and J dropped 6 bases, with 14 bases sitting between them. This CDR3 has 14 residues. Germline CDR1 is MNHEY and CDR2 is SVGEGT.

J is TRBJ2-7 and V is TRBV4-1; TRBD2 matches at 13 bases. V lost 1 base and J lost 2; bases outside the gene matches: 2. The CDR3 covers 16 residues. Germline V CDR1 and CDR2: MGHRA, YSYEKL. The CDR3, as DNA: TGCGCCAGCAGCCAAGGACTAGCGGGGGGTACCTACGAGCAGTACTTC. This translates into CASSQGLAGGTYEQYF.

CDR3 region: CASSQDLRGLVTEAFF. The DNA of the CDR3 is TGTGCCAGCAGCCAAGATCTAAGGGGGTTGGTCACTGAAGCTTTCTTT. The chain couples TRBV14 to TRBJ1-1, with D possibly matching TRBD1 (6 bases). This CDR3 contains 16 residues. The V gene's germline CDR1 is SGHDN and CDR2 FVKESK. The V gene lost 0 bases and the J gene lost 4 bases, with 15 bases spanning the gap.

The chain combines TRBV3-1 (or the pseudogene TRBV3-2) with TRBJ2-1; D may be TRBD1 (6 bases). Trimming left V 4 bases short and J 10 bases short, with 14 bases between. The CDR3 contains 13 residues. Germline lookup yields CDR1 LGHDT and CDR2 YNNKEL (reference sequence). CDR3: CASSPGALGEQFF. The DNA for the CDR3 is TGTGCCAGCAGCCCAGGGGCCTTGGGGGAGCAGTTCTTC.

This chain links TRBV4-3 with TRBJ1-1; D call uncertain. Germline V gene data show CDR1 as LGHNA and CDR2 as YSLEER. V lost 2 bases and J lost 2, with 0 bases in between. CDR3 length: 11 amino acids. This chain's CDR3 is CASSQNTEAFF. CDR3 nucleotides: TGCGCCAGCAGCCAAAACACTGAAGCTTTCTTT.

The chain carries TRBV11-2 and TRBJ2-7, with no clear D. The ends were cut back, 5 bases at V and 4 bases at J, with 12 bases in the middle. Germline V lookup: CDR1 SGHAT, CDR2 FQNNGV. The CDR3 runs to 13 residues. The chain's CDR3 is CASSASTEYEQYF. CDR3 sequence (DNA): TGTGCCAGCAGCGCCTCCACAGAGTACGAGCAGTACTTC.

This chain joins TRBV6-5 and TRBJ2-5, with 9 bases that match TRBD1. CDR1 MNHEY and CDR2 SVGAGI come from the germline V gene. With V trimmed by 6 bases and J by 1 base, 6 bases remained unmatched. This CDR3 has 15 amino acids. CDR3 sequence: CASRPGQGIQETQYF. Here the CDR3 DNA reads TGTGCCAGCAGACCGGGACAGGGCATCCAAGAGACCCAGTACTTC.

This chain links TRBV23-1 with TRBJ1-1, with D maybe TRBD1 (6 bases). Being an ORF, TRBV23-1 has a function that is uncertain. Trimming removed 0 bases from V and 1 base from J, with 12 bases in between. This CDR3 has 16 amino acids. CDR3 nucleotide sequence: TGCGCCAGCAGTCAATCGCCAGGGGACACGAACACTGAAGCTTTCTTT. Its protein product is CASSQSPGDTNTEAFF.

This chain uses TRBV11-3 with TRBJ1-1; maybe TRBD1 (6 bases). This CDR3 region has 15 residues. Trimming removed 1 base at V and 4 bases at J, with 13 bases between. Germline V CDR1 and CDR2: SGHNT, YENEEA. This CDR3 is CASSLGRGQSTEAFF. CDR3 bases: TGTGCCAGCAGCTTAGGTCGGGGACAAAGCACTGAAGCTTTCTTT.

V usage is TRBV18 and J usage is TRBJ1-2, with D possibly TRBD1 on 6 matching bases. V dropped 1 base and J dropped 7 bases, with 22 bases sitting between them. CDR1 is KGHSH, CDR2 LQKENI, per germline. CDR3 length equals 17 residues. The CDR3 DNA sequence: TGTGCCAGCTCACCACGCGACCCGGGACAAAGGGCCGGTGGCTACACCTTC. Protein: CASSPRDPGQRAGGYTF.

The V gene is TRBV5-3, the J gene TRBJ1-2; TRBD1 agrees at 9 bases. TRBV5-3 is flagged as an ORF with uncertain function. This CDR3 comprises 16 residues. V trimming: 4 bases; J trimming: 7 bases; junction bases outside the gene matches: 14. The CDR3 nucleotides read TGTGCCAGAAGCGGCTTCCTTTTTACAGGGGGCCCTGGCTACACCTTC. It yields the protein CARSGFLFTGGPGYTF.

The chain has TRBV27 and TRBJ2-1; D remains unclear. V was pared by 3 bases and J by 10 bases, with 13 bases between. This CDR3 is 13 amino acids long. CDR1 is MNHEY, CDR2 SMNVEV, per germline (reference sequence). CDR3 in DNA: TGTGCCAGCAGTTTTGGTTTCGTCGGGGAGCAGTTCTTC. As protein: CASSFGFVGEQFF.

The J gene is TRBJ2-7, the V gene TRBV24-1; D uncertain. The CDR3 is made up of 13 amino acids. The V and J ends lost 5 bases and 1 base respectively, with 8 bases between them. CDR1 is KGHDR, CDR2 SFDVKD, per germline. Here the CDR3 reads CATSGSGSYEQYF. The CDR3 region has the DNA TGTGCCACCAGTGGGTCCGGGTCCTACGAGCAGTACTTC.

V and J are TRBV6-2 or TRBV6-3 and TRBJ2-5, with TRBD2 identical over 11 bases. Germline V gene sequence: CDR1 MNHEY, CDR2 SVGEGT. The V and J ends lost 2 bases and 14 bases, in that order; junction bases with no gene match: 7. There are 13 residues in the CDR3. The CDR3 loop is CASSYERGLAVYF. As DNA, the CDR3 is TGTGCCAGCAGTTACGAGAGGGGACTAGCGGTCTACTTC.

The chain combines TRBV7-9 with TRBJ2-1, with 7 positions matching TRBD1. V was pared by 4 bases and J by 4 bases, with 1 base of the junction left unmatched. This CDR3 contains 13 residues. CDR1 and CDR2 (germline): SEHNR, FQNEAQ (reference sequence). The CDR3 nucleotides read TGTGCCAGCAGCTCGGGACAGTACAATGAGCAGTTCTTC. Translating it yields CASSSGQYNEQFF.

The chain couples TRBV30 to TRBJ1-5; a weak D match, TRBD1 (6 bases). The CDR3 covers 15 residues. In germline, CDR1 is GTSNPN, CDR2 SVGIG (reference sequence). Trimming cost V 0 bases and J 4 bases, with 13 bases left between them. CDR3 protein: CAWSVLGGANQPQHF. CDR3 sequence (DNA): TGTGCCTGGAGTGTACTCGGGGGGGCAAATCAGCCCCAGCATTTT.

The chain combines TRBV7-2 with TRBJ2-1; D is ambiguous. Germline lookup yields CDR1 SGHTA and CDR2 FQGNSA. V was clipped by 5 bases and J by 7 bases, with 18 bases between them. CDR3 length equals 15 residues. CDR3 DNA: TGTGCCAGCAGCCTTGCGCCCAGCCCTGGGAATGAGCAGTTCTTC. This translates into CASSLAPSPGNEQFF.